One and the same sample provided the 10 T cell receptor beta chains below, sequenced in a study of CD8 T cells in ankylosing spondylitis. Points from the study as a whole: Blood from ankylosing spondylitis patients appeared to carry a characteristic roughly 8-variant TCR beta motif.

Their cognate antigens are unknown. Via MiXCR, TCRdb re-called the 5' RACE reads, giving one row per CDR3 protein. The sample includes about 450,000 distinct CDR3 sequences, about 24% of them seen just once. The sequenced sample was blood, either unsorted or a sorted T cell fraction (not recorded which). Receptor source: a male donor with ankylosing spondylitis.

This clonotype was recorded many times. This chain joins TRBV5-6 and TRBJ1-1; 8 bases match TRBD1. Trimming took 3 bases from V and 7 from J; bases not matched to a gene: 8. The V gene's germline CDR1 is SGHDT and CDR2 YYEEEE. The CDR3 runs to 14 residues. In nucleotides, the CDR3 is TGTGCCAGCAGCTCCAGGGACAGGTCCTATGAAGCTTTCTTT. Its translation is CASSSRDRSYEAFF.

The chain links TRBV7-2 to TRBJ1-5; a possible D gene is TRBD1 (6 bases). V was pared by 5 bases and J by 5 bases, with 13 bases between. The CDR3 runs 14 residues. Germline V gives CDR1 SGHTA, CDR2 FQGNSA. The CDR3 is CASSLGGFDQPQHF. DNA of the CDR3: TGTGCCAGCAGCCTAGGGGGTTTCGATCAGCCCCAGCATTTT.

CDR3 sequence (DNA): TGTGCCAGCAGCCAAGAAAGCGGGAGTTATATAGATACGCAGTATTTT. Translating gives CASSQESGSYIDTQYF. The chain recombines TRBV3-1 with TRBJ2-3; 8 bases match TRBD2. V shed 0 bases and J 5 bases; nucleotides not matched to a gene: 7. Germline lookup yields CDR1 LGHDT and CDR2 YNNKEL (reference sequence). The CDR3 is 16 amino acids.

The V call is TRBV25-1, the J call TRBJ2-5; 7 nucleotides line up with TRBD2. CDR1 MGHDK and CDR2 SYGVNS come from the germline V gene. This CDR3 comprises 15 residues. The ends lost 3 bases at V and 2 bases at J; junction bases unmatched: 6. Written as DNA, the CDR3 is TGTGCCAGCAGTGACATGGGGGGGAGTCAAGAGACCCAGTACTTC. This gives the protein CASSDMGGSQETQYF.

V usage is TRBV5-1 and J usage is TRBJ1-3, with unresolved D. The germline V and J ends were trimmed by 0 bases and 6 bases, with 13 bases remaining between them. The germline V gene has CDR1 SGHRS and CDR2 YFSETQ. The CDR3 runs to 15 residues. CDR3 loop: CASSLDSGRENTIYF. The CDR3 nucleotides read TGCGCCAGCAGCTTGGATAGTGGGAGAGAAAACACCATATATTTT.

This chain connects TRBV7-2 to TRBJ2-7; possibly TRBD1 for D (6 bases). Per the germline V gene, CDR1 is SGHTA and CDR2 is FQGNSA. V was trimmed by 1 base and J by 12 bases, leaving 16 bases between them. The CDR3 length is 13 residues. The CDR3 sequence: CASSLDDRTPLYV. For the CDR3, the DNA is TGTGCCAGCAGCTTAGACGACAGGACCCCGCTGTACGTC.

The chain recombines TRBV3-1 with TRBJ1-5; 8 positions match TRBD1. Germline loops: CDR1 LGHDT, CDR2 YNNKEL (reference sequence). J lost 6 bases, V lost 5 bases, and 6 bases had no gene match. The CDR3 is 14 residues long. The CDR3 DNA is TGTGCCAGCAGCTACGGACAGGGAGGTCAGCCCCAGCATTTT. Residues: CASSYGQGGQPQHF.

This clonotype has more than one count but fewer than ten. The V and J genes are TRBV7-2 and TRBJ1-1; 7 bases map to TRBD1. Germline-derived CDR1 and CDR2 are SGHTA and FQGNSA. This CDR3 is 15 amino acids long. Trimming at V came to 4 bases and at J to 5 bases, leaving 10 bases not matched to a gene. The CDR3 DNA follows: TGTGCCAGCAGCTCCCCCGACAGGGTCGTTACTGAAGCTTTCTTT. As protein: CASSSPDRVVTEAFF.

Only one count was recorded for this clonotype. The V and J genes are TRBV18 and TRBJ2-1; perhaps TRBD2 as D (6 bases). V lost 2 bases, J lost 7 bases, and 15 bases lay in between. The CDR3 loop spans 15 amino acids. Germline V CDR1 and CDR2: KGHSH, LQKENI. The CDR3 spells CASSPGRTNGNEQFF. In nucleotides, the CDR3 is TGTGCCAGCTCACCAGGGCGGACTAACGGGAATGAGCAGTTCTTC.

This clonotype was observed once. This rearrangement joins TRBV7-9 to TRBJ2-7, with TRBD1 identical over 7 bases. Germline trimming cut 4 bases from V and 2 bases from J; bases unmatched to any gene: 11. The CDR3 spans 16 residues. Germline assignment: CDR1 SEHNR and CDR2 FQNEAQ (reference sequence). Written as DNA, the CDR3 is TGTGCCAGCAGCTCCCAGAGGGGACAGAAGACCTACGAGCAGTACTTC. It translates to CASSSQRGQKTYEQYF.